A selection of T cell receptor beta chains follows, all from one sample in a study of T cell responses to AZD1222 COVID-19 vaccine. Only in-frame clones appear in the TCRdb table, and some are missing; sequencing was by immunoSEQ multiplex PCR. There are some 130,000 clones in the sample; 85% to 90% occur only once, and around 22% lies in the top ten. The sample consisted of peripheral blood, taken on day 0 of AZD1222 vaccination. These receptors were taken from an adult in good health. The CDR3 runs from the conserved cysteine through the conserved F or W. D genes are given only for firm matches. Size is stated for part of the rows, as once, few or many counts, or as a class when the clone is expanded.

CDR3aa	CDR3nt	d_gene	v_gene	j_gene	abundance
CASSDMASYEQYF	TGTGCCAGCAGTGATATGGCCTCCTACGAGCAGTACTTC	NA	TRBV2	TRBJ2-7	once
CASSPYRRETQYF	TGTGCCAGCTCACCCTACCGGAGGGAGACCCAGTACTTC	NA	TRBV18	TRBJ2-5	NA
CASSPGTSVYYEQYF	TGCGCCAGCTCCCCCGGGACTAGCGTCTACTACGAGCAGTACTTC	TRBD2	TRBV5-1	TRBJ2-7	NA
CASSQGVGNQETQYF	TGCGCCAGCAGCCAAGGTGTCGGAAACCAAGAGACCCAGTACTTC	NA	TRBV4-3	TRBJ2-5	NA
CASSPGTGGEETQYF	TGTGCCAGCTCACCGGGGACAGGGGGCGAGGAGACCCAGTACTTC	TRBD1	TRBV18	TRBJ2-5	NA
CASRALFGRPGSGANVLTF	TGTGCCAGCAGGGCCCTTTTCGGACGCCCGGGCTCTGGGGCCAACGTCCTGACTTTC	NA	TRBV5-6	TRBJ2-6	once
CASSPRGRGSNQPQHF	TGTGCCAGTAGTCCCCGAGGTAGGGGTAGCAATCAGCCCCAGCATTTT	NA	TRBV19	TRBJ1-5	NA
CASSQDAPYSAGNTIYF	TGCGCCAGCAGCCAAGATGCTCCTTACTCGGCGGGAAACACCATATATTTT	NA	TRBV4-3	TRBJ1-3	NA
CSARTAGNTIYF	TGCAGCGCTCGGACTGCTGGAAACACCATATATTTT	NA	TRBV29-1	TRBJ1-3	NA
CASSFGNQPQHF	TGTGCCAGCAGTTTCGGGAATCAGCCCCAGCATTTT	NA	TRBV12-3/TRBV12-4	TRBJ1-5	NA
CASSLQGHNEQFF	TGTGCCAGCAGTTTACAGGGACACAATGAGCAGTTCTTC	NA	TRBV28	TRBJ2-1	NA
CGSRDRALLNSPLHF	TGTGGCTCCCGGGACAGGGCGCTGTTAAATTCACCCCTCCACTTT	TRBD1	TRBV28	TRBJ1-6	NA
CASSHRYPLAGGQETQYF	TGTGCCAGCAGCCACCGTTACCCACTAGCGGGGGGGCAGGAGACCCAGTACTTC	TRBD2	TRBV4-2	TRBJ2-5	NA
CASSEAGSGNTIYF	TGTGCCAGCAGCGAAGCGGGATCTGGAAACACCATATATTTT	NA	TRBV5-6	TRBJ1-3	NA
CASSVSPGQSSGNTIYF	TGTGCCAGCAGCGTATCTCCGGGACAATCCTCTGGAAACACCATATATTTT	NA	TRBV7-8	TRBJ1-3	NA
CASSLSTGTEAFF	TGTGCCAGCAGCTTATCTACAGGCACTGAAGCTTTCTTT	NA	TRBV7-9	TRBJ1-1	NA
CASGRGMNTEAFF	TGTGCCAGCGGGAGGGGTATGAACACTGAAGCTTTCTTT	NA	TRBV6-5	TRBJ1-1	NA
CASSYDRGEGQNTGELFF	TGTGCCAGCAGCTACGACAGGGGAGAGGGGCAGAACACCGGGGAGCTGTTTTTT	TRBD1	TRBV7-9	TRBJ2-2	NA
CASSQDKAGAAF	TGTGCCAGCAGCCAAGATAAGGCAGGGGCGGCCTTC	NA	TRBV3-1/TRBV3-2	TRBJ1-2	NA
CASSELGANYGYTF	TGTGCCAGCAGTGAATTGGGGGCTAACTATGGCTACACCTTC	NA	TRBV2	TRBJ1-2	NA
CASSYLMGSGELFF	TGCGCCAGCAGTTATCTCATGGGGTCCGGGGAGCTGTTTTTT	NA	TRBV10-1	TRBJ2-2	NA
CSVDRSIGQGPANYGYTF	TGCAGCGTTGATCGGTCTATTGGGCAGGGACCAGCTAACTATGGCTACACCTTC	NA	TRBV29-1	TRBJ1-2	few
CATSDTGTRVGYEQFF	TGTGCCACCAGTGATACCGGGACACGGGTGGGCTATGAGCAGTTCTTC	NA	TRBV24-1	TRBJ2-1	once
CASSLANRGGTYEQYF	TGTGCCAGCAGCTTAGCTAACCGGGGGGGAACCTACGAGCAGTACTTC	TRBD2	TRBV7-9	TRBJ2-7	NA
CASGLGSGGTDTQYF	TGTGCTAGTGGTTTGGGTAGCGGGGGAACAGATACGCAGTATTTT	TRBD2	TRBV12-5	TRBJ2-3	NA
CASSNLQGRRFYGYTF	TGTGCCAGCAGCAACCTACAGGGGCGCAGGTTCTATGGCTACACCTTC	TRBD1	TRBV11-2	TRBJ1-2	NA
CATQTSGAVLEGHEQFF	TGTGCCACCCAAACCAGCGGGGCGGTCCTCGAGGGCCATGAGCAGTTCTTC	TRBD2	TRBV10-3	TRBJ2-1	NA
CATLYTSGASYNEQFF	TGTGCCACCCTATACACTAGCGGGGCTTCCTACAATGAGCAGTTCTTC	TRBD2	TRBV10-3	TRBJ2-1	NA
CASRHRPQEDTEAFF	TGTGCCAGCAGGCACCGGCCACAAGAGGACACTGAAGCTTTCTTT	NA	TRBV28	TRBJ1-1	once
CATSGGQTAYEQYF	TGTGCCACCAGTGGGGGGCAGACCGCCTACGAGCAGTACTTC	NA	TRBV24-1	TRBJ2-7	NA
CASSPYRGPSEQYF	TGTGCCAGCAGCCCTTACAGGGGGCCCTCCGAGCAGTACTTC	TRBD1	TRBV5-6	TRBJ2-7	NA
CASSSGPNYEQYF	TGTGCCAGCAGCTCCGGGCCTAACTACGAGCAGTACTTC	NA	TRBV7-6	TRBJ2-7	few
CASSDPQETGLYRTYEQYF	TGTGCCAGCAGTGACCCGCAGGAAACAGGGCTCTACCGAACCTACGAGCAGTACTTC	NA	TRBV6-4	TRBJ2-7	NA
CASSIRTGSDTQYF	TGTGCCAGTAGTATCCGTACGGGGTCCGATACGCAGTATTTT	NA	TRBV19	TRBJ2-3	NA
CASSFSGLTGELFF	TGTGCTAGCAGCTTTTCAGGGCTCACCGGGGAGCTGTTTTTT	NA	TRBV7-7	TRBJ2-2	once
CASSLEGESYEQYF	TGTGCCAGCAGCTTAGAGGGGGAATCCTACGAGCAGTACTTC	NA	TRBV13	TRBJ2-7	few
CASSLNTPTDTQYF	TGTGCCAGCAGTTTAAACACGCCGACAGATACGCAGTATTTT	NA	TRBV27	TRBJ2-3	NA
CSVAPGTDTGELFF	TGCAGCGTCGCCCCCGGGACAGACACCGGGGAGCTGTTTTTT	TRBD1	TRBV29-1	TRBJ2-2	NA
CASSATGTGDTEAFF	TGTGCCAGCAGCGCGACGGGGACAGGGGACACTGAAGCTTTCTTT	TRBD1	TRBV9	TRBJ1-1	NA
CASSRSDVQNQPQHF	TGTGCCAGCAGCCGCTCTGACGTCCAGAATCAGCCCCAGCATTTT	NA	TRBV7-9	TRBJ1-5	NA
CASSLFPGGPGEQFF	TGTGCCAGCAGTTTATTTCCGGGGGGGCCCGGTGAGCAGTTCTTC	TRBD2	TRBV28	TRBJ2-1	NA
CASSPVTESYNSPLHF	TGTGCCAGCTCACCAGTTACGGAGAGTTATAATTCACCCCTCCACTTT	NA	TRBV18	TRBJ1-6	NA
CASSLGEPQETQYF	TGTGCCAGCAGCTTAGGGGAACCCCAAGAGACCCAGTACTTC	NA	TRBV11-3	TRBJ2-5	NA
CASSPLGDNYGYTF	TGTGCCAGCAGCCCGCTTGGGGATAACTATGGCTACACCTTC	NA	TRBV4-2	TRBJ1-2	NA
CASSLGGHGYGYTF	TGTGCCAGCAGCTTAGGAGGGCACGGGTATGGCTACACCTTC	NA	TRBV11-2	TRBJ1-2	NA
CASRDRLQGPQHF	TGTGCCAGCAGGGACAGGTTGCAGGGGCCCCAGCATTTT	TRBD1	TRBV6-5	TRBJ1-5	once
CASTGGGTGNYGYTF	TGCGCCAGCACCGGGGGAGGGACTGGTAACTATGGCTACACCTTC	NA	TRBV5-1	TRBJ1-2	NA
CASGRGQGNQPQHF	TGTGCCAGCGGGCGGGGACAGGGCAATCAGCCCCAGCATTTT	TRBD1	TRBV6-5	TRBJ1-5	NA
CASSLATDQYYGYTF	TGTGCCAGCAGCTTAGCGACAGACCAATACTATGGCTACACCTTC	NA	TRBV11-2	TRBJ1-2	NA
CASGLVQGQGYYGYTF	TGTGCTAGTGGTTTGGTCCAAGGACAGGGCTACTATGGCTACACCTTC	TRBD1	TRBV12-5	TRBJ1-2	few
CASSTPPDTQYF	TGTGCCAGCAGCACCCCGCCAGATACGCAGTATTTT	NA	TRBV11-2	TRBJ2-3	NA
CASSYSRTTYEQYF	TGTGCCAGCAGTTACTCGAGGACTACCTACGAGCAGTACTTC	NA	TRBV6-5	TRBJ2-7	NA
CASTPGPGEKLFF	TGCGCCAGCACCCCCGGGCCTGGGGAAAAACTGTTTTTT	NA	TRBV10-1	TRBJ1-4	NA
CASSRTGRTEAFF	TGTGCCAGCAGTCGGACGGGGCGGACTGAAGCTTTCTTT	NA	TRBV6-5	TRBJ1-1	NA